The sequence of this TCR beta chain was determined in a study of OX40 agonist ivuxolimab in advanced cancers. Overall study: Administration of intravenous ivuxolimab to patients occurred every 2 weeks at 0.01 to 10 mg/kg.

Sequenced by immunoSEQ multiplex PCR; TCRdb stores in-frame clones only, minus some. The sample includes 13,000 to 15,000 clones, 65% to 80% of them seen just once. Trimming removed 8 bases from V and 4 bases from J, with 15 bases in between. This CDR3 is built from 13 residues. Germline lookup yields CDR1 SGHAT and CDR2 FQNNGV. This material consisted of CD4+ or CD8+ T cells sorted from blood, taken in a trial of the OX40 agonist ivuxolimab. This clonotype was sampled from an adult with an advanced solid tumor such as melanoma, head and neck, liver or kidney cancer. The V gene is TRBV11-2, the J gene TRBJ2-7, with a tentative D call TRBD2 (6 bases). The CDR3 loop reads CASGGGTIYEQYF. The CDR3 DNA is TGTGCCAGCGGGGGAGGCACGATTTACGAGCAGTACTTC.